The entry below gives a single T cell receptor (beta chain) sequence along with its context. The CDR3 is 13 residues long. The germline V gene encodes CDR1 SGHTA and CDR2 FQGNSA. V dropped 6 bases and J dropped 3 bases, with 12 bases sitting between them. Using immunoSEQ multiplex PCR, the repertoire was profiled, and TCRdb retains in-frame clones only, with some absent. Altogether about 50,000 clones are present, around 85% being singletons, with the ten largest covering roughly 19%. The sample is drawn from a study of T cell responses to AZD1222 COVID-19 vaccine. This clonotype was obtained from an adult in good health. Sequences were derived from peripheral blood, sampled on day 0 of MenACWY control vaccination. The rearrangement joins TRBV7-2 to TRBJ2-7, with D possibly being TRBD1 or TRBD2 (5 bases each). The CDR3 bases are TGTGCCAGCAGGGCCGGGACCTACTACGAGCAGTACTTC. Encoded protein: CASRAGTYYEQYF.